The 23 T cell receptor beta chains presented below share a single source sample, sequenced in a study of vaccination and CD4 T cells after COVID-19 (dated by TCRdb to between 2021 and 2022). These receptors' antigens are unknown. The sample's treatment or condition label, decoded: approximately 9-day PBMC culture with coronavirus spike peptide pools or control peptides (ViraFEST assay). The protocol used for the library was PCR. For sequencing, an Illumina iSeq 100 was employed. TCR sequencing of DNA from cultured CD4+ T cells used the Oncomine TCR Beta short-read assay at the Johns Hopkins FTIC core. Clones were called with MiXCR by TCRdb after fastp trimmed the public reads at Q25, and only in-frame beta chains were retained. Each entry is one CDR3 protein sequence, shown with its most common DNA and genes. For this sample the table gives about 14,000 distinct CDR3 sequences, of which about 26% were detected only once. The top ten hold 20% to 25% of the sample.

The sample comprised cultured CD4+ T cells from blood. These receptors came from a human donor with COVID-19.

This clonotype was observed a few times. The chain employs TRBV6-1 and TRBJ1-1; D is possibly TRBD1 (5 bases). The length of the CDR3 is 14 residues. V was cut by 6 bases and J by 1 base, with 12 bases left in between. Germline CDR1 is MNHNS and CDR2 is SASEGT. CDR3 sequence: CASRLGLTNTEAFF. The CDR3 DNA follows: TGTGCCAGCAGGCTGGGACTGACGAACACTGAAGCTTTCTTT.

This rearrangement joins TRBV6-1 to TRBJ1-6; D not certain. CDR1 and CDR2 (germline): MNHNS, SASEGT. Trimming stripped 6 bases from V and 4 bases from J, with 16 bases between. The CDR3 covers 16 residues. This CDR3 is CASSFRLRDYNSPLHF. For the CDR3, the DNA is TGTGCCAGCAGCTTCCGCCTGAGGGATTATAATTCACCCCTCCACTTT.

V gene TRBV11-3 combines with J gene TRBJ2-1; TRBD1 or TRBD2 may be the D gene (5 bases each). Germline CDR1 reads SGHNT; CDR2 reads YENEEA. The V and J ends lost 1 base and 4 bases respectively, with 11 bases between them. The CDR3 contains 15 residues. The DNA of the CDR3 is TGTGCCAGCAGCTTAGGGGGGAGCACATACAATGAGCAGTTCTTC. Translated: CASSLGGSTYNEQFF.

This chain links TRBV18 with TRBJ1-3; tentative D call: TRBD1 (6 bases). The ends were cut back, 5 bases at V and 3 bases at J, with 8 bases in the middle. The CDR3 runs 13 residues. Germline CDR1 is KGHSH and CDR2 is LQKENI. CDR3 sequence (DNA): TGTGCCAGCTCAACGGGACATGGAAACACCATATATTTT. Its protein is CASSTGHGNTIYF.

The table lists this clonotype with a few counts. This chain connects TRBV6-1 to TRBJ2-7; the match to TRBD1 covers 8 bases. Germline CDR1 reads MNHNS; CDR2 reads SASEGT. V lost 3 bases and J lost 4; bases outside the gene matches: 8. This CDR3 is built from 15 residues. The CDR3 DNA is TGTGCCAGCAGTGATGGGACAGGACCCTCGTACGAGCAGTACTTC. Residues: CASSDGTGPSYEQYF.

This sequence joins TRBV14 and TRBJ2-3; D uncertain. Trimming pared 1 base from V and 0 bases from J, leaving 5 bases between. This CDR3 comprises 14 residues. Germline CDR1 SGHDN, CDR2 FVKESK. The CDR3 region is CASSQGSSTDTQYF. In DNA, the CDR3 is TGTGCCAGCAGCCAAGGGTCTAGCACAGATACGCAGTATTTT.

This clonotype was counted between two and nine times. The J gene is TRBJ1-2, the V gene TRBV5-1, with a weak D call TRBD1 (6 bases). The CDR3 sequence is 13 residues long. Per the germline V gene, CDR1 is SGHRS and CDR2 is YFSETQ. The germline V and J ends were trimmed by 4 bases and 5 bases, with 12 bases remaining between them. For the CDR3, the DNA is TGCGCCAGCAGCAAGGACAGAACTTATGGCTACACCTTC. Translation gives CASSKDRTYGYTF.

CDR3 in amino acids: CASSLDQQGDTEAFF. Written as DNA, the CDR3 is TGTGCCAGCAGTTTAGATCAACAGGGGGACACTGAAGCTTTCTTT. J is TRBJ1-1 and V is TRBV6-5, with 8 bases fitting TRBD1. Germline CDR1 MNHEY, CDR2 SVGAGI. Trimming cost V 4 bases and J 3 bases; bases outside gene matches: 7. CDR3 length equals 15 residues.

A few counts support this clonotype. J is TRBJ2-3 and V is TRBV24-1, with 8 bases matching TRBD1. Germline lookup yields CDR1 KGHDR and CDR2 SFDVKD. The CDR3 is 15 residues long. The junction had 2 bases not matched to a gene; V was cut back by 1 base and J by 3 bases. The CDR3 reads CATSDLGTGTDTQYF. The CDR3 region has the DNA TGTGCCACCAGTGATTTAGGGACAGGTACAGATACGCAGTATTTT.

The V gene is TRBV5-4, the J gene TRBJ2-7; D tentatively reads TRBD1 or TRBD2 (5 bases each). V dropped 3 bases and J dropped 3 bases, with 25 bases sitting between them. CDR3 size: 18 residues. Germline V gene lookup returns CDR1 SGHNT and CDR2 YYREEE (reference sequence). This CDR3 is CASSSELGRQRMNYEQYF. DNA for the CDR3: TGTGCCAGCAGCTCAGAACTTGGGAGACAGCGAATGAACTACGAGCAGTACTTC.

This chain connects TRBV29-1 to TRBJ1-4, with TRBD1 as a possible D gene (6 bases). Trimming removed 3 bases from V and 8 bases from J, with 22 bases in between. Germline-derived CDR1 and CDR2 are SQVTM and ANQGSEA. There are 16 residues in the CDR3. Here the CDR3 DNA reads TGCAGCGTTGAGCTGGGACAAGGGTTGTCGGGGGAAAAACTGTTTTTT. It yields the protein CSVELGQGLSGEKLFF.

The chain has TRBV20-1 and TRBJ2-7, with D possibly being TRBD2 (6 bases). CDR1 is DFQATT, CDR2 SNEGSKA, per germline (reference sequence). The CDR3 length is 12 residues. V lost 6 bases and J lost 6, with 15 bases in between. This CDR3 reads CSARRGSAEQYF. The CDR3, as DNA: TGCAGTGCGAGGAGGGGATCGGCCGAGCAGTACTTC.

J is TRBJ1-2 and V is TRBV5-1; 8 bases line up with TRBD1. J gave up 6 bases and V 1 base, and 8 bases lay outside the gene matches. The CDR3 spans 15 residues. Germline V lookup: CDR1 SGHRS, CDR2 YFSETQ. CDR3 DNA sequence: TGCGCCAGCAGCTTGACAATGACAGGGGTTCATGGCTACACCTTC. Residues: CASSLTMTGVHGYTF.

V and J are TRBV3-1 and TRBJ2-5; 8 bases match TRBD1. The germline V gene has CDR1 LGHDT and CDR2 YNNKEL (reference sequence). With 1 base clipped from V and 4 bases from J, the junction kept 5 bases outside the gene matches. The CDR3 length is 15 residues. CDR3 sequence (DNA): TGTGCCAGCAGCCAAGGGGGACAGGTGGGAGAGACCCAGTACTTC. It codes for CASSQGGQVGETQYF.

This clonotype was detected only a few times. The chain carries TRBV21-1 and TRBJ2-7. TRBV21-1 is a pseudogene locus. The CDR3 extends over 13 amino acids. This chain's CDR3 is CASQHTGSYEQYF. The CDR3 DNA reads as TGTGCCAGCCAGCACACAGGCTCCTACGAGCAGTACTTC.

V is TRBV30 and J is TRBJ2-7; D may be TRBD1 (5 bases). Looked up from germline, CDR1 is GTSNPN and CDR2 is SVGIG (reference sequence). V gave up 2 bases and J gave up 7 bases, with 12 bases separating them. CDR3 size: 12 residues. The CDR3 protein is CAWSTTRVEQYF. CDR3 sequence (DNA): TGTGCCTGGAGTACCACCAGGGTGGAGCAGTACTTC.

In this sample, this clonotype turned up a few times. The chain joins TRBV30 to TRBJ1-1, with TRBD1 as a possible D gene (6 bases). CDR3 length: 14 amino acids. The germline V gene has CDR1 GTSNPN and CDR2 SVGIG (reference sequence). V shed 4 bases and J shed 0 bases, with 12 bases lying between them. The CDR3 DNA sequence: TGTGCCTGGACCACGGGACATCTGAACACTGAAGCTTTCTTT. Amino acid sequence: CAWTTGHLNTEAFF.

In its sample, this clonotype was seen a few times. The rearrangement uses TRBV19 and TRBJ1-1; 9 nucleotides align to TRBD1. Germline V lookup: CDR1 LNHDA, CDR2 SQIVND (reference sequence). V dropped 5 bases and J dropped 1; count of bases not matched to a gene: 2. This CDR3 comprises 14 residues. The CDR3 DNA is TGTGCCAGTAGTCGGACAGGGGCGAACACTGAAGCTTTCTTT. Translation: CASSRTGANTEAFF.

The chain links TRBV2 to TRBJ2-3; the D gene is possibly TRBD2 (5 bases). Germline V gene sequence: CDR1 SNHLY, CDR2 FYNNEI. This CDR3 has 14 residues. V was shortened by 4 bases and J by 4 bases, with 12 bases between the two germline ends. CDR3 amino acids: CASSVNRESDTQYF. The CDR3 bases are TGTGCCAGCAGTGTGAATAGGGAGTCAGATACGCAGTATTTT.

Here the CDR3 reads CASSITASGDQETQYF. CDR3 sequence (DNA): TGTGCCAGTAGTATAACGGCTAGCGGGGACCAAGAGACCCAGTACTTC. This sequence joins TRBV19 and TRBJ2-5; TRBD2 matches at 9 bases. The trim removed 2 bases at V and 0 bases at J, leaving 4 bases unmatched. The germline V gene encodes CDR1 LNHDA and CDR2 SQIVND (reference sequence). There are 16 residues in the CDR3. Complete variable domain (other parts from reference TRBV19 and TRBJ2-5): DGGITQSPKYLFRKEGQNVTLSCEQNLNHDAMYWYRQDPGQGLRLIYYSQIVNDFQKGDIAEGYSVSREKKESFPLTVTSAQKNPTAFYLCASSITASGDQETQYFGPGTRLLVL.

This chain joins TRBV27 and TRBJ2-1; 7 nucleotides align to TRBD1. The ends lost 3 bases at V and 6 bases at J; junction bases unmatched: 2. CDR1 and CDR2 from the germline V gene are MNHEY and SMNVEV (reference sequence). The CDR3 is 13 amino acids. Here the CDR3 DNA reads TGTGCCAGCAGTTTCTCAGGGGGCAATGAGCAGTTCTTC. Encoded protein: CASSFSGGNEQFF.

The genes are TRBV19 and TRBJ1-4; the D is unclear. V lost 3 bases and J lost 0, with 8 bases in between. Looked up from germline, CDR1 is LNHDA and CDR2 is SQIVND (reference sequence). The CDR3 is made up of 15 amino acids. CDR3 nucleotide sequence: TGTGCCAGTAGTATTTCAGGATCAACTAATGAAAAACTGTTTTTT. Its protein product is CASSISGSTNEKLFF.

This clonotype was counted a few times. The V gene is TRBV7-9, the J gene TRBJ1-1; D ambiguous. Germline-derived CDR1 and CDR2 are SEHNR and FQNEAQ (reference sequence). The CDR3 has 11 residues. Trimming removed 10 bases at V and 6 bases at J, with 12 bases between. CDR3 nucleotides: TGTGCCACAGGTTCCACCCCTGAAGCTTTCTTT. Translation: CATGSTPEAFF.